These T cell receptor beta chains were read from a single sample in a study of T cells in Graves' hyperthyroidism and ophthalmopathy. MiXCR, run by TCRdb on the multiplex PCR reads, gives a single entry per CDR3 protein. The sample contains approximately 620,000 distinct CDR3 sequences, around 15% of which appear only once. Sequencing input: blood. These receptors all stem from a woman aged 40 to 49 with Graves' ophthalmopathy. Each CDR3 is given with its conserved first and last residue. The order of the fields is D gene, V gene, CDR3 length, clone size, J gene, CDR3 protein, CDR3 DNA. D genes are given only for firm matches. Expanded clones are given a class, and other clones once, few, many or no size at all.

TRBD2,TRBV6-2/TRBV6-3,16,.,TRBJ2-1,CASSRGGLSSYNEQFF,TGTGCCAGCAGTCGCGGGGGGCTGAGCTCCTACAATGAGCAGTTCTTC
.,TRBV30,16,.,TRBJ1-2,CAWSVPLLAGTLFRTF,TGTGCCTGGAGTGTACCGCTTTTGGCAGGGACACTTTTCCGCACCTTC
.,TRBV3-1,17,many,TRBJ1-4,CASSPRGGRGANEKLFF,TGTGCCAGCAGTCCTAGGGGTGGCAGGGGTGCTAATGAAAAACTGTTTTTT
TRBD2,TRBV20-1,15,many,TRBJ2-7,CSARMGLAGTYEQYF,TGCAGTGCTAGAATGGGACTAGCGGGAACCTACGAGCAGTACTTC
TRBD2,TRBV28,17,.,TRBJ2-7,CASRRPFRAGESPEQYF,TGTGCCAGCAGACGCCCGTTTCGGGCGGGAGAATCCCCAGAGCAGTACTTC
TRBD2,TRBV11-2,14,many,TRBJ2-7,CASRLAGLVYEQYF,TGTGCCAGCAGACTAGCGGGATTGGTCTACGAGCAGTACTTC
.,TRBV7-9,18,many,TRBJ2-7,CASSLQRGLGSGTIEQYF,TGTGCCAGCAGCTTACAGAGGGGTCTCGGGAGTGGAACTATCGAGCAGTACTTC
TRBD2,TRBV2,15,many,TRBJ2-7,CASSESGGSGNEQYF,TGTGCCAGCAGTGAATCTGGCGGGAGTGGCAACGAGCAGTACTTC
.,TRBV9,17,.,TRBJ2-7,CASSVESGRPALYEQYF,TGTGCCAGCAGCGTAGAATCGGGCCGCCCGGCGTTATACGAGCAGTACTTC
TRBD2,TRBV3-1,16,few,TRBJ2-1,CASSHTGLAGGDEQFF,TGTGCCAGCAGCCACACGGGACTAGCGGGAGGTGATGAGCAGTTCTTC
.,TRBV5-4,13,few,TRBJ1-1,CASSLLVGSKAFF,TGTGCCAGCAGCTTGTTGGTGGGCAGCAAAGCTTTCTTT
TRBD1,TRBV19,13,.,TRBJ1-5,CASRDRGHQPQHF,TGTGCCAGTAGGGACAGGGGACATCAGCCCCAGCATTTT
.,TRBV20-1,15,.,TRBJ2-7,CSARDLGVPSYEQYF,TGCAGTGCTAGAGATTTAGGGGTTCCGTCCTACGAGCAGTACTTC
TRBD1,TRBV10-1,15,few,TRBJ2-3,CASSNPGQGTDTQYF,TGCGCCAGCAGTAATCCGGGACAGGGGACAGATACGCAGTATTTT
.,TRBV5-5,14,.,TRBJ2-5,CASRDRLFKETQYF,TGTGCCAGCAGAGATCGACTTTTTAAAGAGACCCAGTACTTC
TRBD2,TRBV7-2,17,few,TRBJ2-3,CASSPRTSGVGTDTQYF,TGTGCCAGCAGCCCAAGGACTAGCGGGGTTGGCACAGATACGCAGTATTTT
.,TRBV19,13,.,TRBJ1-1,CASSIIRGQEAFF,TGTGCCAGTAGTATAATTAGGGGACAAGAAGCTTTCTTT
.,TRBV7-9,18,.,TRBJ1-5,CASRGVILGRAFNQPQHF,TGTGCCAGCAGGGGGGTGATTCTGGGCCGGGCCTTTAATCAGCCCCAGCACTTT
TRBD1,TRBV20-1,13,few,TRBJ1-3,CSATGGSGNTIYF,TGCAGTGCTACAGGGGGATCTGGAAACACCATATATTTT
TRBD1,TRBV9,15,.,TRBJ2-5,CASTRDRVLQETQYF,TGTGCCAGCACCCGAGACAGGGTCCTTCAAGAGACCCAGTACTTC
.,TRBV3-1,15,.,TRBJ2-1,CASSLNRGLGGEQFF,TGTGCCAGCAGTCTAAATCGGGGGTTAGGGGGTGAGCAGTTCTTC
.,TRBV20-1,13,.,TRBJ1-1,CRGGGSGNTEAFF,TGCCGTGGGGGGGGAAGCGGGAACACTGAAGCTTTCTTT
.,TRBV12-3/TRBV12-4,16,many,TRBJ2-1,CASGPVGTPGYNEQFF,TGTGCCAGCGGACCTGTCGGGACACCAGGTTACAATGAGCAGTTCTTC
.,TRBV5-1,14,few,TRBJ2-4,CASSLSSPKNIQYF,TGCGCCAGCAGCTTGTCTAGCCCCAAAAACATTCAGTACTTC
TRBD1,TRBV18,16,few,TRBJ1-6,CASSPPNRGSDPPLHF,TGTGCCAGCTCACCACCAAACAGGGGATCGGATCCACCCCTCCACTTT
TRBD2,TRBV5-1,17,many,TRBJ2-5,CASSPGLAGAIQETQYF,TGCGCCAGCAGCCCAGGACTAGCGGGAGCTATCCAAGAGACCCAGTACTTC
.,TRBV6-1,13,.,TRBJ1-5,CASSYIGNQPQHF,TGTGCCAGCAGTTATATCGGGAATCAGCCCCAGCATTTT
.,TRBV4-1,16,.,TRBJ2-7,CASSQGVGLTTYEQYF,TGCGCCAGCAGCCAAGGGGTTGGACTAACGACCTACGAGCAGTACTTC
TRBD2,TRBV19,16,.,TRBJ2-3,CASSTRTSGYTDTQYF,TGTGCCAGTAGTACCCGGACTAGCGGGTACACAGATACGCAGTATTTT
.,TRBV19,13,few,TRBJ2-5,CASRGTQQETQYF,TGTGCCAGTAGGGGGACACAACAAGAGACCCAGTACTTC
TRBD1,TRBV20-1,14,many,TRBJ1-1,CSTRGGQGLTEAFF,TGCAGTACCAGGGGGGGACAGGGGCTCACTGAAGCTTTCTTT
.,TRBV12-3/TRBV12-4,17,.,TRBJ2-5,CASCLLGRPYLQETQYF,TGTGCCAGCTGTTTATTAGGCAGACCCTACCTCCAAGAGACCCAGTACTTC
.,TRBV20-1,15,many,TRBJ2-1,CSARIDRGSYNEQFF,TGCAGTGCTAGGATCGACAGAGGCTCCTACAATGAGCAGTTCTTC
.,TRBV5-1,14,few,TRBJ2-3,CASSRQGGPDTQYF,TGCGCCAGCAGCCGACAGGGAGGCCCAGATACGCAGTATTTT
TRBD2,TRBV20-1,14,.,TRBJ2-7,CSARRASGSVEQYF,TGCAGTGCCCGGCGGGCTAGCGGGAGTGTCGAGCAGTACTTC
.,TRBV5-1,12,few,TRBJ1-6,CASSQGRSPLHF,TGCGCCAGCAGTCAAGGGAGGTCACCCCTCCACTTT
.,TRBV30,12,.,TRBJ1-6,CAWSVLNSPLHF,TGTGCCTGGAGTGTACTAAATTCACCCCTCCACTTT
.,TRBV6-2/TRBV6-3,16,few,TRBJ1-5,CASRRRSGNLYQPQHF,TGTGCCAGCAGACGACGCTCAGGGAATCTATATCAGCCCCAGCATTTT
.,TRBV19,15,.,TRBJ1-4,CASSIQLDVNEKLFF,TGTGCCAGTAGTATTCAATTGGACGTTAATGAAAAACTGTTTTTT
.,TRBV5-8,20,.,TRBJ1-6,CASSFAVGGGGSSYNSPLHF,TGTGCCAGCAGCTTCGCTGTGGGGGGGGGAGGAAGCTCCTATAATTCACCCCTCCACTTT
.,TRBV20-1,14,few,TRBJ1-1,CSARDMGMATEAFF,TGCAGTGCTAGAGATATGGGGATGGCCACTGAAGCTTTCTTT
.,TRBV5-4,14,few,TRBJ2-3,CASSFVGSTDTQYF,TGTGCCAGCAGCTTTGTAGGTAGCACAGATACGCAGTATTTT
.,TRBV7-9,12,.,TRBJ1-2,CAISPGAGGYTF,TGTGCCATCTCGCCGGGGGCTGGGGGCTACACCTTC
.,TRBV20-1,13,many,TRBJ2-7,CSAEGQRDDEQYF,TGCAGTGCTGAAGGACAGAGGGACGACGAGCAGTACTTC
TRBD2,TRBV4-1,20,.,TRBJ2-3,CASSQDLRLAGPPGTDTQYF,TGCGCCAGCAGCCAAGATCTCCGGCTAGCGGGGCCACCCGGCACAGATACGCAGTATTTT
.,TRBV30,17,.,TRBJ2-1,CAWSGGGQSAGRHEQFF,TGTGCCTGGAGCGGGGGCGGACAGTCCGCGGGTCGGCATGAGCAGTTCTTC
.,TRBV2,14,many,TRBJ2-2,CASNPESRGGELFF,TGTGCCAGCAACCCAGAATCTCGGGGCGGGGAGCTGTTTTTT
.,TRBV7-3,14,few,TRBJ2-7,CASSPGGPDYEQYF,TGTGCCAGCAGCCCAGGGGGGCCTGATTACGAGCAGTACTTC
TRBD1,TRBV6-1,15,few,TRBJ2-2,CASRSAGQGGGELFF,TGTGCCAGCAGGAGCGCGGGACAGGGGGGCGGGGAGCTGTTTTTT
.,TRBV20-1,13,few,TRBJ2-7,CSAYSSGGYEQYF,TGCAGTGCTTACTCAAGTGGCGGCTACGAGCAGTACTTC
.,TRBV27,13,.,TRBJ1-1,CASKTEQNTEAFF,TGTGCCAGTAAGACGGAGCAGAACACTGAAGCTTTCTTT
.,TRBV2,15,many,TRBJ2-5,CASSDIDRFGETQYF,TGTGCCAGCAGCGACATTGACAGGTTTGGGGAGACCCAGTACTTC
.,TRBV12-3/TRBV12-4,14,many,TRBJ2-7,CASSRQLSSYEQYF,TGTGCCAGCAGTAGACAATTGAGCTCCTACGAGCAGTACTTC
.,TRBV9,15,few,TRBJ2-7,CASSPGEQASYEQYF,TGTGCCAGCAGCCCAGGGGAGCAGGCCTCCTACGAGCAGTACTTC
TRBD2,TRBV7-3,14,many,TRBJ2-2,CASSLIAGEGELFF,TGTGCCAGCAGCTTAATAGCGGGGGAAGGGGAGCTGTTTTTT
TRBD2,TRBV28,14,many,TRBJ2-1,CASSLPAGANEQFF,TGTGCCAGCAGTTTACCAGCGGGAGCCAATGAGCAGTTCTTC
.,TRBV5-1,14,many,TRBJ1-1,CASSLETGNTEAFF,TGCGCCAGCAGCTTGGAGACAGGGAACACTGAAGCTTTCTTT
TRBD2,TRBV15,14,many,TRBJ2-7,CATSSPGRAYEQYF,TGTGCCACCAGCAGCCCCGGGAGGGCGTACGAGCAGTACTTC
TRBD1,TRBV27,16,.,TRBJ1-6,CASSRTGLNLMSPLHF,TGTGCCAGCAGCCGGACAGGGCTCAACCTAATGTCACCCCTCCACTTT
.,TRBV19,13,few,TRBJ1-6,CASRPGGNSPLHF,TGTGCCAGCAGACCGGGGGGGAATTCACCCCTCCACTTT